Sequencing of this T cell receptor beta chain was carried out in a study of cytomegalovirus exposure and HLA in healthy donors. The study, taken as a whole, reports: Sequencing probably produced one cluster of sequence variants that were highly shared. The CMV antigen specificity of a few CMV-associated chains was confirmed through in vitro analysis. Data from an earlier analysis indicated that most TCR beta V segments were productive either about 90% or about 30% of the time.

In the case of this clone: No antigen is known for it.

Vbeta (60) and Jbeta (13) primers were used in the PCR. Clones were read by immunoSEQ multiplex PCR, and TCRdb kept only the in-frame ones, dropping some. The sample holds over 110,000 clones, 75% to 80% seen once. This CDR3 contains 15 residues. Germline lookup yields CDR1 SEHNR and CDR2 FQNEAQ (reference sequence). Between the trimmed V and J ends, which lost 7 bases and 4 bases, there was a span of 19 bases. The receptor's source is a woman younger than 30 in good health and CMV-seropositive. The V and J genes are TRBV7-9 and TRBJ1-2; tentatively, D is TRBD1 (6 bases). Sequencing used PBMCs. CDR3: CASTNTGLSPYGYTF. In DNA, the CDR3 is TGTGCCAGCACCAATACAGGGCTTAGTCCCTATGGCTACACCTTC.